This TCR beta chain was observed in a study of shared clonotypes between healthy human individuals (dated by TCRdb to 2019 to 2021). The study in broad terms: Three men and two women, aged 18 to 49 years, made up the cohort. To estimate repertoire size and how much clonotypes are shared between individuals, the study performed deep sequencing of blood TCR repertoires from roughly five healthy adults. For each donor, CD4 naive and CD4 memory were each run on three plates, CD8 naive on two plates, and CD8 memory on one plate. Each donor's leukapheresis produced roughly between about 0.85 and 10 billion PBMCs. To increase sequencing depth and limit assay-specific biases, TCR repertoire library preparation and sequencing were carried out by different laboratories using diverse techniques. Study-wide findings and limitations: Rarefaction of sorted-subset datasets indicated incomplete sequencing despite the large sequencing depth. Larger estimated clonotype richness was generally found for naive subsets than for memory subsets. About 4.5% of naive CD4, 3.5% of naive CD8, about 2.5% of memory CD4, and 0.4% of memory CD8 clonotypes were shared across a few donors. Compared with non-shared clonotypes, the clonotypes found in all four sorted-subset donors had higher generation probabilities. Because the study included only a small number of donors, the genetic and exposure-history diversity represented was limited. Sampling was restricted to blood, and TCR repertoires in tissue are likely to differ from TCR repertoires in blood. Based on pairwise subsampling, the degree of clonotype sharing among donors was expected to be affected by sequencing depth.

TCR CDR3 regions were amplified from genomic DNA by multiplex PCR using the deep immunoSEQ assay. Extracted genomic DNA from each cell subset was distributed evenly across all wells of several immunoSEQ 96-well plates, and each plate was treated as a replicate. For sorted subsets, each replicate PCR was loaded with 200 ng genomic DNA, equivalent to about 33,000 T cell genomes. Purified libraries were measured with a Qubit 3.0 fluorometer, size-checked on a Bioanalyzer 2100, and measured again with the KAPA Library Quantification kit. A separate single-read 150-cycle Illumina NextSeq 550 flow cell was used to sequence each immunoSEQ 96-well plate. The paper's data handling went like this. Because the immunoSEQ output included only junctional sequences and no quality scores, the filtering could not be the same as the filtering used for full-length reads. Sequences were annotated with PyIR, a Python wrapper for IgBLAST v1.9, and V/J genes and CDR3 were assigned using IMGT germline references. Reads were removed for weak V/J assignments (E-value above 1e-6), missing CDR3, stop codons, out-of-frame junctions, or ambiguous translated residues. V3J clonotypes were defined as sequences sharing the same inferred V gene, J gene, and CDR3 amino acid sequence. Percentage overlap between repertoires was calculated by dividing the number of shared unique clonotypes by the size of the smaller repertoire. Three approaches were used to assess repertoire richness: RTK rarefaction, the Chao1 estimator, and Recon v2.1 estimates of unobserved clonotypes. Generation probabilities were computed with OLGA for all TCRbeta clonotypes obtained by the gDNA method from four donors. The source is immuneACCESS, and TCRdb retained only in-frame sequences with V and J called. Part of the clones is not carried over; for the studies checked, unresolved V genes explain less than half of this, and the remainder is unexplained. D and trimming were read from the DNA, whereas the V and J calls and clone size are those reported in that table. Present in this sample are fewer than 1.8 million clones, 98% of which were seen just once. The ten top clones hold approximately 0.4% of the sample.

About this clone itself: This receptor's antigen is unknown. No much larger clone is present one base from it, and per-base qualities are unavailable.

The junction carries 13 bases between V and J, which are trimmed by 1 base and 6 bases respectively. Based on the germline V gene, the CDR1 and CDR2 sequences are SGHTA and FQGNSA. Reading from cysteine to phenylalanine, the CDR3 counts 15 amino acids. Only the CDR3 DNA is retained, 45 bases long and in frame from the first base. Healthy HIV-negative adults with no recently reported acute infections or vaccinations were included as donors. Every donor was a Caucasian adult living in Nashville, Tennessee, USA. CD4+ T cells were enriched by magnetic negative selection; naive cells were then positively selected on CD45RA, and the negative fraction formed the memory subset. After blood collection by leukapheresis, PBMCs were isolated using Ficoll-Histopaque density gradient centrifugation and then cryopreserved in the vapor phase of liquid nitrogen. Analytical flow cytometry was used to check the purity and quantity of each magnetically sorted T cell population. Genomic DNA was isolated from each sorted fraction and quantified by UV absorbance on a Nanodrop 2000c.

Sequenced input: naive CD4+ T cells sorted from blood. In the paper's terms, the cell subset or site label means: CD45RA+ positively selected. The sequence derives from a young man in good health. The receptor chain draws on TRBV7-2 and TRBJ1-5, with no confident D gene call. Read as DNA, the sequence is TGTGCCAGCAGCTTAGACAGCTCAAGCTTTCAGCCCCAGCATTTT. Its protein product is CASSLDSSSFQPQHF.